This TCR beta chain came from a study of neurological immune-mediated disorders. The study, taken as a whole, reports: No CDR3 amino acid sequences recurred among expanded clones across subjects, suggesting private repertoires in all groups. In HTLV-1-associated myelopathy, TCR clonal expansion was greatest, and in multiple sclerosis it was least, below healthy controls.

This clonotype was observed many times. Antigen specificity is unknown. Time point described: longitudinal time-point 2. 2 million PBMCs stored at -80 C were the source of the unsorted libraries. A 10-nucleotide random UMI tagged transcripts in template-switch 5'RACE cDNA synthesis. TCRdb re-derived calls from the 5' RACE reads in MiXCR, one entry per CDR3 protein. The sample has under 100,000 distinct CDR3 sequences, around 14% seen once. The trim removed 2 bases at V and 5 bases at J, leaving 8 bases unmatched. The CDR3 runs 16 residues. In germline, CDR1 is SGDLS, CDR2 YYNGEE. Sequences were obtained from PBMCs. V is TRBV9 and J is TRBJ2-5; 11 bases line up with TRBD2. This clonotype was sampled from a female donor with HTLV-1-associated myelopathy (HAM/TSP). The DNA of the CDR3 is TGTGCCAGCAGCGTTTCAATAGCGGGAGGGACGGAGACCCAGTACTTC. Its protein is CASSVSIAGGTETQYF.